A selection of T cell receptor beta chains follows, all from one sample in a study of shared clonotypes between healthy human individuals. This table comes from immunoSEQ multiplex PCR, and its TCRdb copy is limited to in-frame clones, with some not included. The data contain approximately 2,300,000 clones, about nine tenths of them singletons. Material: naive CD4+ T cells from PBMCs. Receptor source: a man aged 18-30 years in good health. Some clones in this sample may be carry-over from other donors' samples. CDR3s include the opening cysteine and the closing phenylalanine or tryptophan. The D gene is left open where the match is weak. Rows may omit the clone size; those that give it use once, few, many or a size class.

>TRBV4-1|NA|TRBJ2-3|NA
TGCGCCAGCAGCCAAGACGGGGTCTATGGCACAGATACGCAGTATTTT
CASSQDGVYGTDTQYF
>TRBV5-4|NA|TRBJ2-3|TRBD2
TGTGCCAGCAGCTCGGCGGGGGGGCCCGATACGCAGTATTTT
CASSSAGGPDTQYF
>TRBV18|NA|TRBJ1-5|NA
TGTGCCAGCTCACTAGGACAGCAAGATAGCAATCAGCCCCAGCATTTT
CASSLGQQDSNQPQHF
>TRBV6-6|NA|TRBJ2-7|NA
TGTGCCAGCAGTCACGGACAGCTCTACGAGCAGTACTTC
CASSHGQLYEQYF
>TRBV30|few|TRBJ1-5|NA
TGTGCCTGGAGCCTACCATTGGGCAATCAGCCCCAGCATTTT
CAWSLPLGNQPQHF
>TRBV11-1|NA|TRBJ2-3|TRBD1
TGTGCCAGCAGCAGCAACAGGGGAGCTAGCACAGATACGCAGTATTTT
CASSSNRGASTDTQYF
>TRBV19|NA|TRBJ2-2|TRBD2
TGTGCCAGTAGTATGGGACTAGCGGGAGGTCCGAACACCGGGGAGCTGTTTTTT
CASSMGLAGGPNTGELFF
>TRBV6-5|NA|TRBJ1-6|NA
TGTGCCAGCAGGATGGAGGGGTTAGGATCACCCCTCCACTTT
CASRMEGLGSPLHF
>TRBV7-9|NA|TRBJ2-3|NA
TGTGCCAGCAGCTTCGCCGGACCCTCTGTACACGGTACGCAGTATTTT
CASSFAGPSVHGTQYF
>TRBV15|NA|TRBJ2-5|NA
TGTGCCACCAGCAGAGCTTCGACCGGATGGGAAGAGACCCAGTACTTC
CATSRASTGWEETQYF
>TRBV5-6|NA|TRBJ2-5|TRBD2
TGTGCCAGCAGCAGACTAGCGGGAGAAGAGACCCAGTACTTC
CASSRLAGEETQYF
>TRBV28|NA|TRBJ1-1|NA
TGTGCCAGCAGGGGGAAGGACAGCTTGAACACTGAAGCTTTCTTT
CASRGKDSLNTEAFF
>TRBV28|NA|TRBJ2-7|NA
TGTGCCAGCAGTTTACTGGCAGGGACCTACGAGCAGTACTTC
CASSLLAGTYEQYF
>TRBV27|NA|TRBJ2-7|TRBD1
TGTGCCAGCAGTCTACCGGGACAGCAGTACTACGAGCAGTACTTC
CASSLPGQQYYEQYF
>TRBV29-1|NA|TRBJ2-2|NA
TGCAGCGCTACTGGACGCGGATGGAACACCGGGGAGCTGTTTTTT
CSATGRGWNTGELFF
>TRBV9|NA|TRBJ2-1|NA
TGTGCCAGCAGCGTGAGTACTCAATACAATGAGCAGTTCTTC
CASSVSTQYNEQFF
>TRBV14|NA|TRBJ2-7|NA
TGTGCCAGCAGCCAAGAATCCGGTTTCTACGAGCAGTACTTC
CASSQESGFYEQYF
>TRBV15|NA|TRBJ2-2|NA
TGTGCCACCAGCAGAGAACCGGGGCCCTACGGGGAGCTGTTTTTT
CATSREPGPYGELFF
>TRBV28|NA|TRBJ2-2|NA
TGTGCCAGCAGTTTTAACTTGGGGGGACTCCCCGGGGAGCTGTTTTTT
CASSFNLGGLPGELFF
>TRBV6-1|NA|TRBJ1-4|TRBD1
TGTGCCAGCAGTGAAGGGGGGGCAGGGGGCGAAAAACTGTTTTTT
CASSEGGAGGEKLFF
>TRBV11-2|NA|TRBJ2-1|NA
TGTGCCAGCAGCCGGGGCGTCTGGGATACCTACAATGAGCAGTTCTTC
CASSRGVWDTYNEQFF
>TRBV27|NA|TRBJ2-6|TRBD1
TGTGCCAGCAGGACACAGGGGGCTGGGGCCAACGTCCTGACTTTC
CASRTQGAGANVLTF
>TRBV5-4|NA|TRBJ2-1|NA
TGTGCCACCCGGCCGCCTTCGGGCAGATCCCACAATGAGCAGTTCTTC
CATRPPSGRSHNEQFF
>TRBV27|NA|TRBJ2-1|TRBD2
TGTGCCAGCAGAAGTGGACTAGCGGGCCACAATGAGCAGTTCTTC
CASRSGLAGHNEQFF